This TCR beta chain was retrieved from a study of blood T cell repertoires in COVID-19. About the study: Samples taken during acute and convalescent COVID-19 were collected in the United States, Italy and Spain. T cells, B-cell-depleted T cells, or PBMCs supplied cDNA or gDNA.

Trimming stripped 6 bases from V and 7 bases from J, with 12 bases between. This CDR3 has 13 residues. Per the original data handling: It was from reference gene primer amplification that nucleated cell counts were estimated. Sequenced by immunoSEQ multiplex PCR; TCRdb stores in-frame clones only, minus some. The D gene and trimming were derived from the DNA, and the V and J assignments and clone size from that table. The sample lists tens of thousands of clones; over 80% were seen once. The source of this sequence is a man in his forties with acute or convalescent COVID-19. The sequencing sample was made of peripheral blood. The chain joins TRBV12-3 or TRBV12-4 to TRBJ2-2, with D tentatively TRBD2 (5 bases). CDR3 DNA: TGTGCCAGCAGCTCCCGGGGTGGCGGGGAGCTGTTTTTT. Its protein is CASSSRGGGELFF.